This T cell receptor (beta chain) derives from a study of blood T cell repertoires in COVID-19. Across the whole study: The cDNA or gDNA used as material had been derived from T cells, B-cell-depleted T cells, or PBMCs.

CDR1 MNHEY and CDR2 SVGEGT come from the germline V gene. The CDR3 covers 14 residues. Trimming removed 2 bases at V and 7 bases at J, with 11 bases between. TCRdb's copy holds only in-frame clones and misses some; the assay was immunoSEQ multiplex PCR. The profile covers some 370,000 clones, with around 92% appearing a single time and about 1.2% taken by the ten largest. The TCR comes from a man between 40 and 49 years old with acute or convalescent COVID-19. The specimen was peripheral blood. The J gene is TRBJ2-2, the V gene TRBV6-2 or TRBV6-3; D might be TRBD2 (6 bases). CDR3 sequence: CASSYGTQGGELFF. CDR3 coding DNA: TGTGCCAGCAGTTACGGGACTCAGGGCGGGGAGCTGTTTTTT.